Reported below is one T cell receptor (beta chain). The sample comes from a study of shared clonotypes between healthy human individuals. V lost 5 bases and J lost 1, with 11 bases in between. The CDR3 runs to 15 residues. Germline CDR1 reads SGHVS; CDR2 reads FNYEAQ. TCRdb's copy holds only in-frame clones and misses some; the assay was immunoSEQ multiplex PCR. The data show hundreds of thousands of clones, with 97% seen just once and 0.045% to 0.07% held by the top ten. The study enrolled healthy HIV-negative adults without recent acute infections or vaccinations as donors. Division of CD4+ cells produced a CD45RA+ naive subset and a CD45RA-negative memory subset.

The clonotype originates from a woman aged 25 to 39 in good health. The chain combines TRBV7-6 with TRBJ2-2; D is ambiguous. Sequences were obtained from naive CD4+ T cells sorted from blood. Subset given: CD45RA+ positively selected. The DNA of the CDR3 is TGTGCCAGCAGCACTTGGATTGTGAACACCGGGGAGCTGTTTTTT. Its translation is CASSTWIVNTGELFF.